This TCR beta chain is drawn from a study of Graves' ophthalmopathy and Graves' hyperthyroidism. Study background: Where ophthalmopathy was absent within 18 months of follow-up, hyperthyroidism was stable. Whole-study results and caveats: Blood also harbored most expanded thyroid clonotypes above 0.001 frequency. Sensitivity of approximately 88% and specificity of approximately 81% were achieved when a 13-signature model separated ophthalmopathy from stable hyperthyroidism.

This CDR3 comprises 16 residues. Germline V gene sequence: CDR1 SGHVS, CDR2 FQNEAQ. The V gene lost 5 bases and the J gene lost 8 bases, with 19 bases spanning the gap. Amplified TCR beta CDR3 regions were obtained using RNA transcripts as template. The authors performed first-round RT-PCR with HTBI primers and then a second-round multiplex PCR. TCRdb reprocessed the multiplex PCR reads with MiXCR, giving one entry per CDR3 protein. The data contain about 550,000 distinct CDR3 sequences, about 35% of them singletons. A note on this clonotype: Its antigen is currently unknown.

If patients had other autoimmune diseases, uncontrolled infections, pregnancy or lactation, they were excluded. The sequence was obtained from an adult man with Graves' hyperthyroidism. The specimen sequenced was peripheral blood or thyroid tissue (not recorded which). The chain recombines TRBV7-8 with TRBJ1-6, with D tentatively TRBD1 (5 bases). The CDR3 coding sequence is TGTGCCAGCAGCCAAGGGGTGGGGAGGGCGGATTCACCCCTCCACTTT. It specifies CASSQGVGRADSPLHF.